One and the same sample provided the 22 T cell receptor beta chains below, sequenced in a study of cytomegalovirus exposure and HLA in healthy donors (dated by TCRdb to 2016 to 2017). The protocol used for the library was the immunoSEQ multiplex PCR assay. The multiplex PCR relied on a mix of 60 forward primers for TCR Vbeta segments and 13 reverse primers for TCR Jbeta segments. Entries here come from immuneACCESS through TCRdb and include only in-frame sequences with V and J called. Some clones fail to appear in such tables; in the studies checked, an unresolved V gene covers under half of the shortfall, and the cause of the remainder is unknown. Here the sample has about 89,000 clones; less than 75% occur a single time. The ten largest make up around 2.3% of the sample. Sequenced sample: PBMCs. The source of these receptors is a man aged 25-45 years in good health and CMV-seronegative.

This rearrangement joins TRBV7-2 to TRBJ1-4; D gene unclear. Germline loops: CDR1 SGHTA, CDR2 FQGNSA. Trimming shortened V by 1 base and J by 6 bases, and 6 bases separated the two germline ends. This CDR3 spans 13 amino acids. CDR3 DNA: TGTGCCAGCAGCTTAGTTACTGATGAAAAACTGTTTTTT. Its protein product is CASSLVTDEKLFF.

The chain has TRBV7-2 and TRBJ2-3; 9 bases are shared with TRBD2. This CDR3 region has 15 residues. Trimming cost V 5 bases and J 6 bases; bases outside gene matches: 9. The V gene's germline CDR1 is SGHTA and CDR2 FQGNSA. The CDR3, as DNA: TGTGCCAGCAGCCGAATAGCGGGAGTAGGGGATACGCAGTATTTT. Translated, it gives CASSRIAGVGDTQYF.

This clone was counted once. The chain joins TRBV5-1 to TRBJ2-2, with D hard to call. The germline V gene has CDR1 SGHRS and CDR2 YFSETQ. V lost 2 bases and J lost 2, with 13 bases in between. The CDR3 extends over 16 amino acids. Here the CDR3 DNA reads TGCGCCAGCAGCTTCTCCAGGCACGCCAACACCGGGGAGCTGTTTTTT. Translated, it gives CASSFSRHANTGELFF. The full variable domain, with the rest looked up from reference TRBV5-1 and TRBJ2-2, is KAGVTQTPRYLIKTRGQQVTLSCSPISGHRSVSWYQQTPGQGLQFLFEYFSETQRNKGNFPGRFSGRQFSNSRSEMNVSTLELGDSALYLCASSFSRHANTGELFFGEGSRLTVL.

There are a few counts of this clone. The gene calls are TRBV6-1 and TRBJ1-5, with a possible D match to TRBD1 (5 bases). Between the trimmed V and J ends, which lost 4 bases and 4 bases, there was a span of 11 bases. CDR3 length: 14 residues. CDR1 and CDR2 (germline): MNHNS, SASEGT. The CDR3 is CASSVRGDNQPQHF. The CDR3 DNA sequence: TGTGCCAGCAGTGTCCGGGGGGATAATCAGCCCCAGCATTTT.

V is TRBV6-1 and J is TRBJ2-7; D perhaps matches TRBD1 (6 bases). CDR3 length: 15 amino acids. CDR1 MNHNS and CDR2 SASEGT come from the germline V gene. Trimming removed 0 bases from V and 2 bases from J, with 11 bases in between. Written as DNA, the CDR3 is TGTGCCAGCAGTGAAGCGCGTGGGGGCGCCTACGAGCAGTACTTC. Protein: CASSEARGGAYEQYF.

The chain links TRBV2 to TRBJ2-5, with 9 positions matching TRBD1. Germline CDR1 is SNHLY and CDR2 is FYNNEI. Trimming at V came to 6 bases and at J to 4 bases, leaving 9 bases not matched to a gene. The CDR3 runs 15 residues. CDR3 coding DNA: TGTGCCAGCAGGGCCGGGACAGGGATTGGAGAGACCCAGTACTTC. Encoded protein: CASRAGTGIGETQYF.

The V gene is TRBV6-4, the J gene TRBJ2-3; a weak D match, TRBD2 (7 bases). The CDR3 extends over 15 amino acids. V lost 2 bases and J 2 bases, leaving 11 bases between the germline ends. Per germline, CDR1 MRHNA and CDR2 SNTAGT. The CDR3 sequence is CASSDGGGHTDTQYF. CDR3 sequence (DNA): TGTGCCAGCAGTGACGGGGGGGGCCACACAGATACGCAGTATTTT.

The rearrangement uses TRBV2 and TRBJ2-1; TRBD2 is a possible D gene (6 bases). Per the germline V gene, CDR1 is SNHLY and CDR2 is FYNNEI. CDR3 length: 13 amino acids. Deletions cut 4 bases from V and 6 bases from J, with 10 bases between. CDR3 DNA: TGTGCCAGCAGTGTTTGGGGGGTCAATGAGCAGTTCTTC. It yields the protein CASSVWGVNEQFF.

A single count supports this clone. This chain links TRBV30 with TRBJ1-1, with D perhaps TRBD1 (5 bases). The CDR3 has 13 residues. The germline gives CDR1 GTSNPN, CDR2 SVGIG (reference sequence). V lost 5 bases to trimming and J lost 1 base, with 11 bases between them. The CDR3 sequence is CAWGATANTEAFF. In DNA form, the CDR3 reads TGTGCCTGGGGGGCAACAGCGAACACTGAAGCTTTCTTT.

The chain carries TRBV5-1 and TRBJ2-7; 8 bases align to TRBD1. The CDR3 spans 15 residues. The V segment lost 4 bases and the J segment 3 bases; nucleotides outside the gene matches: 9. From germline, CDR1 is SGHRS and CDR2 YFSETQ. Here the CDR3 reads CASSADDRGLYEQYF. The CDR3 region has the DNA TGCGCCAGCAGCGCAGACGACAGGGGCCTCTACGAGCAGTACTTC.

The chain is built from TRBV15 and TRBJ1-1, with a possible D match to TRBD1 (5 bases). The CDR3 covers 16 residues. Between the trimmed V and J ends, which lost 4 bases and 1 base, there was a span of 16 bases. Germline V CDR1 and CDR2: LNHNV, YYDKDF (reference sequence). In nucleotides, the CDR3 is TGTGCCACCAGCACCAGGGCCGAGATTGGGAACACTGAAGCTTTCTTT. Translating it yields CATSTRAEIGNTEAFF.

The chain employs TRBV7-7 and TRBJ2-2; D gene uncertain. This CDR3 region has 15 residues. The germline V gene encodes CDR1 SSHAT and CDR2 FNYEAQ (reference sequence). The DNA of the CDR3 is TGTGCTACCGCCGGCGGAGAAGGTTTAACCGGGGAGCTGTTTTTT. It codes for CATAGGEGLTGELFF.

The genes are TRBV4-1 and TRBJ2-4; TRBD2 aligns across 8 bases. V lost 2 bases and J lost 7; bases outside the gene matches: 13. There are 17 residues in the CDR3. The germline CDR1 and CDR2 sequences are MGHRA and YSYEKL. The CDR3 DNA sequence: TGCGCCAGCAGCCAACTACTCGTCGGGACTAGAAATAACATTCAGTACTTC. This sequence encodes CASSQLLVGTRNNIQYF.

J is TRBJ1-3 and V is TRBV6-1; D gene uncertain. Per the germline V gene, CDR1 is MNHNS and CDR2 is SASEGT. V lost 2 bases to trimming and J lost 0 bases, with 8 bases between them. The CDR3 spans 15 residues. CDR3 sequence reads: CASSESTSSGNTIYF. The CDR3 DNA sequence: TGTGCCAGCAGTGAAAGCACGAGCTCTGGAAACACCATATATTTT.

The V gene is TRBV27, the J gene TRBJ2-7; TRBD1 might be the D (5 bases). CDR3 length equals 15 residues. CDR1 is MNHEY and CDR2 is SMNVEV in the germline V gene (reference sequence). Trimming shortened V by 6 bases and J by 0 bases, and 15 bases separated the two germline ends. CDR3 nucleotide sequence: TGTGCCAGCAGCCAACCAGGGTTGGCCTCCTACGAGCAGTACTTC. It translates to CASSQPGLASYEQYF.

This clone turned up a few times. CDR3: CASSYTGGEGYTF. DNA for the CDR3: TGTGCCAGCAGCTACACAGGGGGCGAGGGCTACACCTTC. The chain recombines TRBV5-8 with TRBJ1-2; 9 bases align to TRBD1. This CDR3 region has 13 residues. Germline CDR1 is SGHTS and CDR2 is YDEGEE. Trimming took 3 bases from V and 8 from J; bases not matched to a gene: 5. Full variable domain (missing parts from reference TRBV5-8 and TRBJ1-2): EAGVTQSPTHLIKTRGQQATLRCSPISGHTSVYWYQQALGLGLQFLLWYDEGEERNRGNFPPRFSGRQFPNYSSELNVNALELEDSALYLCASSYTGGEGYTFGSGTRLTVV.

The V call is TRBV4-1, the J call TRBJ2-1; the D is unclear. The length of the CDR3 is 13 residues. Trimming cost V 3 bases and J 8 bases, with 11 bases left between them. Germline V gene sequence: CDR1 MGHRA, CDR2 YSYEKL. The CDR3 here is CASSHDSAYEQFF. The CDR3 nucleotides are TGCGCCAGCAGCCATGATAGTGCTTATGAGCAGTTCTTC.

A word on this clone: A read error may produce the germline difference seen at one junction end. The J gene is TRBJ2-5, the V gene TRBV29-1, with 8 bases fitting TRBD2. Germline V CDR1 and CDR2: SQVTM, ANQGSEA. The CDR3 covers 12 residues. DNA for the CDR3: TGCAGCGTTGGGGCGGGAGGCCGAGAAGAGGACTTC. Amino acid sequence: CSVGAGGREEDF.

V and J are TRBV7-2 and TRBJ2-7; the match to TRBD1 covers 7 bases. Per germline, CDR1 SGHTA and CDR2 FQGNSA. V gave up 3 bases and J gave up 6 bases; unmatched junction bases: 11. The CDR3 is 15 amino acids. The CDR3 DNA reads TGTGCCAGCAGCTTTCTGACAGGGATCGTGGCCGAGCAGTACTTC. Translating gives CASSFLTGIVAEQYF.

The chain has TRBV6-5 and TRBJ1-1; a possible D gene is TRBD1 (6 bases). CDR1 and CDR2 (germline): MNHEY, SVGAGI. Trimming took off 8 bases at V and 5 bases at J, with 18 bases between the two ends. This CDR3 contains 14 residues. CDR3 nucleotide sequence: TGTGCCAGCGCGAACAGGGCAGGGTTGACTGAAGCTTTCTTT. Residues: CASANRAGLTEAFF.

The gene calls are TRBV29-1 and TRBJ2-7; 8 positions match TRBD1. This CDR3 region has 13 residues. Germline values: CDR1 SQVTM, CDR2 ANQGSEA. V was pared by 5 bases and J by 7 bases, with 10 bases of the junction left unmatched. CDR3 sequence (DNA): TGCAGCGTTTTGGTCAGGGGGCAAGGGGAGCAGTACTTC. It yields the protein CSVLVRGQGEQYF.

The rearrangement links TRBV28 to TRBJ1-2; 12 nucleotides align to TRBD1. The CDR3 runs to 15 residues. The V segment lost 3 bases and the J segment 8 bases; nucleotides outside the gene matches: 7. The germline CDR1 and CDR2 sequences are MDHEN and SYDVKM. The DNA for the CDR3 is TGTGCCAGCAGTTTCGGGACAGGGGGCTGGGACGGCTACACCTTC. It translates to CASSFGTGGWDGYTF.